The clone carrying this TCR beta chain was recorded a few times. The primer mix had 60 Vbeta and 13 Jbeta primers. This table comes from immunoSEQ multiplex PCR, and its TCRdb copy is limited to in-frame clones, with some not included. The sample has over 100,000 clones; more than 60% are singletons. The data are from a study of cytomegalovirus exposure and HLA in healthy donors. Trimming removed 2 bases at V and 7 bases at J, with 17 bases between. The CDR3 is 16 amino acids. CDR1 is MDHEN, CDR2 SYDVKM, per germline. This chain joins TRBV28 and TRBJ2-2; D gene ambiguous. The clonotype was recovered from a woman aged 40 to 50 in good health and CMV-seropositive. The material sequenced was PBMCs. This CDR3 is CASSLIDLVVGGELFF. CDR3 in DNA: TGTGCCAGCAGTTTAATCGATCTAGTAGTTGGCGGGGAGCTGTTTTTT.